The 16 T cell receptor beta chains reported below all come from one sample, sequenced in a study of tumor-infiltrating lymphocytes in primary liver carcinoma. The investigators made TCR beta cDNA from around 530 ng total RNA, using a constant-region primer. A slightly modified ARM-PCR protocol with three nested multiplex PCR rounds produced these TCR beta libraries. Investigators reported that the first two PCR rounds, at 10 to 11 cycles each, used TRBV1-TRBV30 forward primers with a C-beta reverse primer. In TCRdb, the multiplex PCR reads were re-called with MiXCR into one record per CDR3 protein. The sample holds around 330,000 distinct CDR3 sequences, 50% to 70% seen once. The authors took blood RNA from unsorted whole blood and also extracted germline DNA. The sequenced sample was peripheral blood. The source of these receptors is a man aged 35 to 55 with primary liver carcinoma and hepatitis B virus infection.

The chain couples TRBV5-1 to TRBJ2-7; 10 bases are a match to TRBD2. The V segment lost 6 bases and the J segment 6 bases; nucleotides outside the gene matches: 6. The germline V gene encodes CDR1 SGHRS and CDR2 YFSETQ. This CDR3 contains 13 residues. CDR3 amino acids: CASKLAGEPEQYF. In DNA form, the CDR3 reads TGCGCCAGCAAGCTAGCGGGAGAGCCCGAGCAGTACTTC. Supplemented by reference TRBV5-1 and TRBJ2-7, the full variable domain reads KAGVTQTPRYLIKTRGQQVTLSCSPISGHRSVSWYQQTPGQGLQFLFEYFSETQRNKGNFPGRFSGRQFSNSRSEMNVSTLELGDSALYLCASKLAGEPEQYFGPGTRLTVT.

In the case of this clonotype: A read error may produce the germline difference seen at one junction end. This sequence joins TRBV5-1 and TRBJ2-1; D unresolved. Per the germline V gene, CDR1 is SGHRS and CDR2 is YFSETQ. CDR3 length: 14 residues. DNA for the CDR3: TGCGCCAGCAGCTTGGTCGGGTCCTCCAATGAGCAGTTCTTC. Translated, it gives CASSLVGSSNEQFF.

Concerning this clonotype: This CDR3 fails to terminate in the conserved phenylalanine or tryptophan, so it likely reflects a read error. The CDR3 nucleotides are TGCGCCAGCAGCCCGACAGGGATGTACGAGCAGTACTCC. Amino acid sequence: CASSPTGMYEQYS. V and J are TRBV5-1 and TRBJ2-7; 7 bases match TRBD1. Germline assignment: CDR1 SGHRS and CDR2 YFSETQ. This CDR3 has 13 amino acids. After removal of 4 bases from V and 4 bases from J, the junction contained 5 bases not matched to a gene.

This clonotype was observed once. This could be a read error, since a much larger clone is one nucleotide away. This chain uses TRBV11-2 with TRBJ2-1; D ambiguous. There are 14 residues in the CDR3. CDR1 SGHAT and CDR2 FQNNGV come from the germline V gene. CDR3 bases: TGTGCCAGCAGCTTAGACCGATTGGGAAATGAGGAGTTCTTC. As protein: CASSLDRLGNEEFF.

In the case of this clonotype: A read error may account for a junction end that differs from germline. This sequence joins TRBV7-9 and TRBJ2-2; TRBD2 is a possible D gene (5 bases). Germline V gene sequence: CDR1 SEHNR, CDR2 FQNEAQ (reference sequence). CDR3 length equals 15 residues. In DNA, the CDR3 is TGTGCCAGTACCCGATCGGTAGGAAACACCGGGGTGCTGTTTTTT. Translating gives CASTRSVGNTGVLFF.

A remark on this clonotype: Here the CDR3 omits its conserved ending phenylalanine or tryptophan, so a read error is the likely source. The rearrangement links TRBV11-1 to TRBJ2-3; no clear D gene. The CDR3 has 13 amino acids. V lost 6 bases and J lost 4, with 11 bases in between. CDR1 and CDR2 from the germline V gene are SGHAT and FQDESV (reference sequence). The CDR3 DNA reads TGTGCCAGCAGTCGGCCCGGAGCAGATACGCAGTATCTA. It yields the protein CASSRPGADTQYL.

In this sample, this clonotype turned up many times. V is TRBV20-1 and J is TRBJ2-1, with D maybe TRBD2 (5 bases). The CDR3 sequence is 14 residues long. Between the trimmed V and J ends, which lost 1 base and 6 bases, there was a span of 13 bases. The germline gives CDR1 DFQATT, CDR2 SNEGSKA (reference sequence). Here the CDR3 reads CSARGERDFNEQFF. The CDR3 region has the DNA TGCAGTGCTAGAGGGGAACGGGATTTCAATGAGCAGTTCTTC.

Worth noting for this clonotype: A single base separates this from a much larger clone, so it may be a read error. The gene calls are TRBV10-3 and TRBJ2-5; 8 nucleotides line up with TRBD2. The junction had 11 bases not matched to a gene; V was cut back by 4 bases and J by 4 bases. Germline V gene data show CDR1 as ENHRY and CDR2 as SYGVKD. The CDR3 loop spans 16 amino acids. The CDR3 reads CAISVFSGTAGETQYF. The CDR3 coding sequence is TGTGCCATCAGTGTGTTTAGCGGGACCGCGGGAGAGACCCAGTACTTC.

This clonotype has just one count. The chain links TRBV11-1 to TRBJ2-1, with D possibly TRBD2 on 5 matching bases. CDR3 size: 14 residues. Trimming pared 2 bases from V and 8 bases from J, leaving 13 bases between. Germline lookup yields CDR1 SGHAT and CDR2 FQDESV (reference sequence). CDR3 sequence reads: CASSLMHPSYEQFF. CDR3 DNA: TGTGCCAGCAGCTTAATGCACCCTAGCTATGAGCAGTTCTTC. Looking up the rest from reference TRBV11-1 and TRBJ2-1 gives the full variable domain: EAEVAQSPRYKITEKSQAVAFWCDPISGHATLYWYRQILGQGPELLVQFQDESVVDDSQLPKDRFSAERLKGVDSTLKIQPAELGDSAMYLCASSLMHPSYEQFFGPGTRLTVL.

Many counts were recorded for this clonotype. CDR3 in DNA: TGTGCCAGCAGTTTAGCGGCTTCGGGGGGCGAGCAGTACTTC. It codes for CASSLAASGGEQYF. The gene calls are TRBV12-3 or TRBV12-4 and TRBJ2-7, with TRBD2 matching over 7 bases. CDR3 length equals 14 residues. V shed 0 bases and J 6 bases; nucleotides not matched to a gene: 5.

This clonotype was recorded many times. Here the CDR3 reads CASSFGQGERPQHF. The CDR3 DNA reads TGTGCCAGCAGTTTCGGACAGGGCGAAAGGCCCCAGCATTTT. The J gene is TRBJ1-5, the V gene TRBV6-5; 8 nucleotides line up with TRBD1. The germline V gene has CDR1 MNHEY and CDR2 SVGAGI. CDR3 length: 14 amino acids. The V gene end was trimmed by 4 bases and the J gene end by 9 bases; junction bases not matched to a gene: 8.

Remarks on this clonotype: The junction and the germline gene differ at one end; a read error may be behind it. V is TRBV4-3 and J is TRBJ2-7; D gene uncertain. Germline assignment: CDR1 LGHNA and CDR2 YSLEER. CDR3 size: 16 residues. The CDR3, as DNA: TGCGCCAGCAGCCAAGAGAGACGGAGTCGGTTCTACGAGCAGCACTTC. It codes for CASSQERRSRFYEQHF.

This clonotype was counted many times. This chain's CDR3 is CASTSALRGLNTEAFF. The CDR3 coding sequence is TGTGCCAGCACCTCGGCACTACGGGGCCTGAACACTGAAGCTTTCTTT. V gene TRBV6-2 or TRBV6-3 combines with J gene TRBJ1-1; perhaps TRBD1 as D (5 bases). The CDR3 covers 16 residues. From germline, CDR1 is MNHEY and CDR2 SVGEGT. V lost 7 bases, J lost 0 bases, and 18 bases lay in between.

The table lists this clonotype with a count of one. The chain uses TRBV6-5 and TRBJ2-5; D is uncertain. CDR1 and CDR2 from the germline V gene are MNHEY and SVGAGI. The CDR3 has 15 amino acids. V was trimmed by 4 bases and J by 1 base, leaving 13 bases between them. For the CDR3, the DNA is TGTGCCAGCAGTTCGTCCCCAGTGCTCCAAGAGACCCAGTACTTC. Encoded protein: CASSSSPVLQETQYF.

This chain joins TRBV30 and TRBJ1-1; D gene unclear. Germline values: CDR1 GTSNPN, CDR2 SVGIG (reference sequence). The CDR3 has 14 residues. The V gene lost 4 bases and the J gene lost 4 bases, with 16 bases spanning the gap. The CDR3: CAWKWFQVSTEAFF. In nucleotides, the CDR3 is TGTGCCTGGAAGTGGTTTCAGGTCTCCACTGAAGCTTTCTTT. Looking up the rest from reference TRBV30 and TRBJ1-1 gives the full variable domain: SQTIHQWPATLVQPVGSPLSLECTVEGTSNPNLYWYRQAAGRGLQLLFYSVGIGQISSEVPQNLSASRPQDRQFILSSKKLLLSDSGFYLCAWKWFQVSTEAFFGQGTRLTVV.

This clonotype was observed a handful of times. One end of the junction is discordant with germline, which a read error may explain. The chain is built from TRBV10-3 and TRBJ2-1, with D tentatively TRBD1 (5 bases). The length of the CDR3 is 13 residues. Germline values: CDR1 ENHRY, CDR2 SYGVKD. CDR3 nucleotide sequence: TGTGCCATCACTGAGGACAATTACGATGAGCAGTTCTTC. Translating it yields CAITEDNYDEQFF.